This passage covers 3 T cell receptor beta chains from one sample sequenced in a study of shared clonotypes between healthy human individuals. Assay: immunoSEQ multiplex PCR; the TCRdb copy retains only in-frame clones and omits some. Found here are about 2.3 million clones, 85% to 95% of them singletons; the top ten hold 0.37%. The sequencing input was naive CD4+ T cells from PBMCs. Described subset: CD45RA+ positively selected. All receptors derive from a young man in good health. Some clones in this sample may be carry-over from other donors' samples.

V and J are TRBV5-1 and TRBJ2-2, with 9 bases aligning to TRBD1. This CDR3 contains 15 residues. Trimming took 6 bases from V and 1 from J; bases not matched to a gene: 4. Germline CDR1 and CDR2: SGHRS and YFSETQ. CDR3: CASNTGGMNTGELFF. The CDR3 bases are TGCGCCAGCAATACAGGGGGCATGAACACCGGGGAGCTGTTTTTT. Full variable domain (rest looked up from reference TRBV5-1 and TRBJ2-2): KAGVTQTPRYLIKTRGQQVTLSCSPISGHRSVSWYQQTPGQGLQFLFEYFSETQRNKGNFPGRFSGRQFSNSRSEMNVSTLELGDSALYLCASNTGGMNTGELFFGEGSRLTVL.

The chain couples TRBV9 to TRBJ2-1, with TRBD2 matching over 10 bases. The J segment lost 9 bases and the V segment lost 2 bases, leaving 8 bases of the junction unmatched. This CDR3 contains 15 residues. Germline lookup yields CDR1 SGDLS and CDR2 YYNGEE. CDR3 sequence: CASSVLTSGIGEQFF. The DNA for the CDR3 is TGTGCCAGCAGCGTTTTAACTAGCGGGATTGGTGAGCAGTTCTTC.

This clone has just one count. CDR3 DNA: TGTGCCAGCTCACCGGGGGGGGCTCCTAACTATGGCTACACCTTC. Protein: CASSPGGAPNYGYTF. This chain uses TRBV18 with TRBJ1-2; D perhaps matches TRBD1 (6 bases). This CDR3 has 15 residues. V lost 3 bases and J 0 bases, leaving 11 bases between the germline ends. CDR1 is KGHSH, CDR2 LQKENI, per germline.